This T cell receptor (beta chain) was recorded in a study of blood T cell repertoires in COVID-19. As processed by the authors: Quantification of nucleated cells was approximated via reference gene primer amplification. The assay was immunoSEQ multiplex PCR, and TCRdb's table has in-frame clones only and misses some. V and J calls and clone size are as listed in that table; D and trimming were resolved from the DNA. The sample holds fewer than 200,000 clones, over 70% seen once. The V gene lost 1 base and the J gene lost 9 bases, with 14 bases spanning the gap. In germline, CDR1 is SGHRS, CDR2 YFSETQ. This CDR3 spans 15 amino acids. This clone was seen once.

The source is a man in his sixties with acute or convalescent COVID-19. The chain is built from TRBV5-1 and TRBJ1-6; D not resolved. The sample was peripheral blood. The CDR3 DNA reads as TGCGCCAGCAGCTTGTCAGGTTCTCCAGGTTCACCCCTCCACTTT. Protein sequence: CASSLSGSPGSPLHF.